This T cell receptor (beta chain) originates from a study of response to subunit inactivated influenza vaccine. Overall study results and limits: Authors suggested that a seasonal influenza vaccination recruits few new T cells each time.

A word on this clonotype: Its antigen is currently unknown. One end of the junction varies from germline; a read error may be responsible.

MiXCR, run by TCRdb on the RT-PCR reads, gives a single entry per CDR3 protein. The table includes 800,000 or so distinct CDR3 sequences, around 20% detected once. This CDR3 has 16 residues. Per the germline V gene, CDR1 is KGHDR and CDR2 is SFDVKD. The origin of this receptor is a man between 45 and 60 years old who received an inactivated influenza vaccine. The rearrangement joins TRBV24-1 to TRBJ2-2; 8 bases map to TRBD1. Material: PBMCs from blood, obtained around 5 days after vaccination. The CDR3 loop reads CATRDSGTGNTGELFF. The CDR3 region has the DNA TGTGCCACCAGGGATTCCGGGACAGGGAACACCGGGGAGCTGTTTTTT.